Described below is a single T cell receptor (beta chain) sequence and its context. This specimen comes from a study of blood T cell repertoires in COVID-19. Study context: Sites in the United States, Italy and Spain provided acute and convalescent COVID-19 samples. T cells, B-cell-depleted T cells, or PBMCs provided the cDNA or gDNA that served as material.

The CDR3 is made up of 15 amino acids. CDR1 SNHLY and CDR2 FYNNEI come from the germline V gene. Between the trimmed V and J ends, which lost 1 base and 6 bases, there was a span of 16 bases. Authors' methods: Reference gene primer amplification gave nucleated cell count estimates. Libraries were prepared by immunoSEQ multiplex PCR; TCRdb keeps only in-frame clonotypes and omits some of them. From that table come the V and J calls and clone size; the DNA was used to work out D and trimming. The sample comprises 120,000 or so clones, over 75% of which are singletons, and approximately 8.1% rests with the top ten.

The specimen was peripheral blood. This receptor was taken from a man in his fifties or sixties with acute or convalescent COVID-19. This rearrangement joins TRBV2 to TRBJ2-7, with D tentatively TRBD1 (5 bases). The CDR3, as DNA: TGTGCCAGCAGTGAAGGACAGTTTCCCGGCGCCGAGCAGTACTTC. Protein sequence: CASSEGQFPGAEQYF.